This TCR beta chain was sequenced for a study of cytomegalovirus exposure and HLA in healthy donors. Concerning this clone: What it recognizes is unknown.

PCR involved 60 Vbeta and 13 Jbeta primers. Libraries were prepared by immunoSEQ multiplex PCR; TCRdb keeps only in-frame clonotypes and omits some of them. The sample carries about 120,000 clones, roughly 80% recorded once. This CDR3 contains 18 residues. J was trimmed by 0 bases and V by 0 bases; bases with no gene match: 6. CDR1 SEHNR and CDR2 FQNEAQ come from the germline V gene (reference sequence). Study findings and constraints: CMV serostatus was the sole immune exposure information available. When the data were analyzed later, several of the most significant clusters appeared to be linked to common viral pathogens. The study carried out a later analysis of TCR beta sequences. It associated 15,000 to 20,000 of them with specific HLA alleles at a false discovery rate of 0.05. Indistinguishability led to the exclusion of some V segments, TRBV6-2 and TRBV6-3 included.

The J gene is TRBJ2-1, the V gene TRBV7-9; TRBD2 aligns across 9 bases. Sequences were obtained from PBMCs. This TCR was recovered from a woman aged 35 to 49 in good health and CMV-seronegative. The CDR3 DNA follows: TGTGCCAGCAGCTTAGCGAGACTAGCGGAAAGCTCCTACAATGAGCAGTTCTTC. Protein product: CASSLARLAESSYNEQFF.